The 27 T cell receptor beta chains in this list originate from one sample, sequenced in a study of a mutant IDH1 vaccine in newly diagnosed glioma. Here immunoSEQ multiplex PCR was the method, and the copy in TCRdb shows in-frame clones only, minus some. The sample yields roughly 38,000 clones, around nine tenths seen once. Specified time point: baseline, week 1 (first vaccination visit). Sample treatment: pre-vaccination baseline after standard-of-care therapy. The specimen comprised PBMCs, sampled from a glioma patient treated with radiotherapy, temozolomide or both. The receptors here all came from a man between 18 and 29 years old with glioma.

The chain couples TRBV7-9 to TRBJ1-1; no definite D call. The CDR3 length is 16 residues. CDR1 is SEHNR and CDR2 is FQNEAQ in the germline V gene (reference sequence). The V gene lost 5 bases and the J gene lost 0 bases, with 16 bases spanning the gap. The CDR3 spells CASSMTIGRMNTEAFF. DNA for the CDR3: TGTGCCAGCAGCATGACTATAGGACGGATGAACACTGAAGCTTTCTTT. Variable domain in full (rest from reference TRBV7-9 and TRBJ1-1): DTGVSQNPRHKITKRGQNVTFRCDPISEHNRLYWYRQTLGQGPEFLTYFQNEAQLEKSRLLSDRFSAERPKGSFSTLEIQRTEQGDSAMYLCASSMTIGRMNTEAFFGQGTRLTVV.

Concerning this clone: This same CDR3 is encoded by further DNA sequences in the sample. V usage is TRBV2 and J usage is TRBJ2-6; the D is unclear. Germline V gene sequence: CDR1 SNHLY, CDR2 FYNNEI. This CDR3 is built from 13 residues. The V gene lost 6 bases and the J gene lost 4 bases, with 7 bases spanning the gap. The CDR3 DNA sequence: TGTGCCAGCAGCGTTACGGGGGCCAACGTCCTGACTTTC. Translation: CASSVTGANVLTF.

This clone was observed a single time. The gene calls are TRBV15 and TRBJ2-6; D assignment may be TRBD1 or TRBD2 (5 bases each). The CDR3 totals 15 residues. Trimming took 1 base from V and 4 from J, leaving 8 bases between them. Germline V gene sequence: CDR1 LNHNV, CDR2 YYDKDF (reference sequence). In nucleotides, the CDR3 is TGTGCCACCAGCAGAGGGGGGTCCGGGGCCAACGTCCTGACTTTC. Protein sequence: CATSRGGSGANVLTF.

The chain joins TRBV30 to TRBJ1-3; D not resolved. V gave up 3 bases and J gave up 12 bases, with 15 bases separating them. Germline V lookup: CDR1 GTSNPN, CDR2 SVGIG (reference sequence). The CDR3 is 12 amino acids. CDR3 nucleotide sequence: TGTGCCTGGAGGGATTCGACACTTCTCATATATTTT. Translating gives CAWRDSTLLIYF.

The J gene is TRBJ2-2, the V gene TRBV30; maybe TRBD2 (6 bases). The CDR3 totals 12 residues. Trimming left V 3 bases short and J 6 bases short, with 8 bases between. CDR1 and CDR2 from the germline V gene are GTSNPN and SVGIG (reference sequence). As DNA, the CDR3 is TGTGCCTGGAGCAGACTAGCCGGGGAGCTGTTTTTT. It codes for CAWSRLAGELFF.

The chain employs TRBV4-2 and TRBJ2-1; 12 bases match TRBD2. V lost 1 base to trimming and J lost 6 bases; unmatched junction nucleotides: 16. This CDR3 is built from 20 residues. The germline gives CDR1 LGHNA, CDR2 YNFKEQ. The CDR3 reads CASSQAGASGRATRFNEQFF. CDR3 nucleotide sequence: TGTGCCAGCAGCCAAGCAGGGGCTAGCGGGAGGGCGACTAGGTTCAATGAGCAGTTCTTC.

This sequence joins TRBV4-3 and TRBJ1-2; 9 nucleotides line up with TRBD1. The CDR3 consists of 15 residues. Trimming at V came to 3 bases and at J to 4 bases, leaving 6 bases not matched to a gene. The germline V gene encodes CDR1 LGHNA and CDR2 YSLEER. Here the CDR3 DNA reads TGCGCCAGCAGCCAGGGGACAGGGATAAGCTATGGCTACACCTTC. Protein: CASSQGTGISYGYTF.

The chain combines TRBV11-2 with TRBJ2-7; D possibly corresponds to TRBD2 (5 bases). Trimming removed 3 bases from V and 3 bases from J, with 6 bases in between. This CDR3 is 12 amino acids long. Looked up from germline, CDR1 is SGHAT and CDR2 is FQNNGV. The CDR3 loop is CASSFTSYEQYF. CDR3 nucleotides: TGTGCCAGCAGCTTTACTAGCTACGAGCAGTACTTC.

The chain has TRBV5-8 and TRBJ1-4; D possibly corresponds to TRBD1 (5 bases). The CDR3 sequence is 17 residues long. CDR1 SGHTS and CDR2 YDEGEE come from the germline V gene. V was shortened by 3 bases and J by 7 bases, with 22 bases between the two germline ends. CDR3 sequence: CASSYLRDSNWGEKLFF. The CDR3 DNA reads as TGTGCCAGCAGCTACCTCCGGGACTCCAACTGGGGTGAAAAACTGTTTTTT.

The chain joins TRBV5-6 to TRBJ2-7; tentative D call: TRBD1 (6 bases). Germline loops: CDR1 SGHDT, CDR2 YYEEEE. V lost 4 bases to trimming and J lost 4 bases, with 9 bases between them. The length of the CDR3 is 12 residues. The CDR3 region is CASSGRGYEQYF. As DNA, the CDR3 is TGTGCCAGCAGCGGCAGGGGATACGAGCAGTACTTC. The full variable domain, completed using reference TRBV5-6 and TRBJ2-7, is DAGVTQSPTHLIKTRGQQVTLRCSPKSGHDTVSWYQQALGQGPQFIFQYYEEEERQRGNFPDRFSGHQFPNYSSELNVNALLLGDSALYLCASSGRGYEQYFGPGTRLTVT.

The V gene is TRBV7-9, the J gene TRBJ2-7; 14 positions match TRBD2. This CDR3 is built from 15 residues. After removal of 5 bases from V and 5 bases from J, the junction contained 5 bases not matched to a gene. Germline V gives CDR1 SEHNR, CDR2 FQNEAQ (reference sequence). The CDR3 here is CASSAGTSGSHEQYF. The CDR3 DNA reads TGTGCCAGCAGCGCCGGGACTAGCGGGAGTCACGAGCAGTACTTC.

The chain has TRBV19 and TRBJ1-1; 11 positions match TRBD1. The ends lost 6 bases at V and 5 bases at J; junction bases unmatched: 11. Germline loops: CDR1 LNHDA, CDR2 SQIVND (reference sequence). CDR3 size: 16 residues. This chain's CDR3 is CASSRGGTGGRTEAFF. In DNA, the CDR3 is TGTGCCAGTAGCAGGGGCGGGACAGGGGGTAGAACTGAAGCTTTCTTT.

The chain recombines TRBV5-6 with TRBJ2-2, with 7 bases identical to TRBD2. J was trimmed by 6 bases and V by 0 bases; bases with no gene match: 11. Germline V gene sequence: CDR1 SGHDT, CDR2 YYEEEE. This CDR3 spans 17 amino acids. The CDR3 protein is CASSLEGEPGLAGELFF. CDR3 DNA sequence: TGTGCCAGCAGCTTGGAGGGTGAGCCCGGACTAGCCGGGGAGCTGTTTTTT. The complete variable domain, with remaining parts taken from reference TRBV5-6 and TRBJ2-2, reads DAGVTQSPTHLIKTRGQQVTLRCSPKSGHDTVSWYQQALGQGPQFIFQYYEEEERQRGNFPDRFSGHQFPNYSSELNVNALLLGDSALYLCASSLEGEPGLAGELFFGEGSRLTVL.

The gene calls are TRBV28 and TRBJ1-1, with TRBD1 as a possible D gene (5 bases). The V end lost 8 bases, the J end lost 8 bases, and 15 bases lay between the germline ends. In germline, CDR1 is MDHEN, CDR2 SYDVKM. The length of the CDR3 is 12 residues. The CDR3 bases are TGTGCCAGCCGATCGGGGGGACCCGAAGCTTTCTTT. This translates into CASRSGGPEAFF.

This clone was counted once. The chain combines TRBV2 with TRBJ2-7, with D possibly being TRBD1 (6 bases). Germline lookup yields CDR1 SNHLY and CDR2 FYNNEI. The CDR3 is 12 residues long. V lost 6 bases to trimming and J lost 4 bases, with 10 bases between them. In DNA form, the CDR3 reads TGTGCCAGCAGACAGGGCGGATACGAGCAGTACTTC. This sequence encodes CASRQGGYEQYF. Full variable domain (remainder filled in from reference TRBV2 and TRBJ2-7): EPEVTQTPSHQVTQMGQEVILRCVPISNHLYFYWYRQILGQKVEFLVSFYNNEISEKSEIFDDQFSVERPDGSNFTLKIRSTKLEDSAMYFCASRQGGYEQYFGPGTRLTVT.

The genes are TRBV5-1 and TRBJ1-1; D is perhaps TRBD1 (5 bases). The CDR3 sequence is 17 residues long. Germline V gene lookup returns CDR1 SGHRS and CDR2 YFSETQ. The V gene lost 5 bases and the J gene lost 2 bases, with 22 bases spanning the gap. Here the CDR3 reads CASRIQTGSGGNTEAFF. In DNA form, the CDR3 reads TGCGCCAGCAGGATTCAAACGGGTTCGGGGGGAAACACTGAAGCTTTCTTT.

This clone was seen once. CDR3 DNA: TGTGCCAGCAGGCGGACAATCAATCAGCCCCAGCATTTT. Encoded protein: CASRRTINQPQHF. The chain recombines TRBV2 with TRBJ1-5; D may be TRBD1 (5 bases). CDR3 size: 13 residues. With 6 bases removed from V and 3 bases from J, the gap between germline ends came to 9 bases. Germline values: CDR1 SNHLY, CDR2 FYNNEI.

The genes are TRBV18 and TRBJ1-2, with a possible D match to TRBD1 (5 bases). V was clipped by 3 bases and J by 0 bases, with 5 bases between them. Germline lookup yields CDR1 KGHSH and CDR2 LQKENI. The CDR3 spans 13 residues. The CDR3 DNA sequence: TGTGCCAGCTCACCGGGGGCTAACTATGGCTACACCTTC. It yields the protein CASSPGANYGYTF.

The chain is built from TRBV27 and TRBJ1-5, with 9 bases lining up with TRBD1. Trimming took 6 bases from V and 6 from J; bases not matched to a gene: 6. The CDR3 is made up of 14 amino acids. Germline-derived CDR1 and CDR2 are MNHEY and SMNVEV (reference sequence). The CDR3 coding sequence is TGTGCCAGCAGGCGACGGGACAGGGCTCAGCCCCAGCATTTT. Its translation: CASRRRDRAQPQHF.

The rearrangement uses TRBV5-1 and TRBJ2-7; 8 bases are shared with TRBD1. The CDR3 contains 14 residues. With 4 bases clipped from V and 2 bases from J, the junction kept 5 bases outside the gene matches. CDR1 is SGHRS, CDR2 YFSETQ, per germline. The CDR3 DNA reads TGCGCCAGCAGCCCCGGGACAGGACCCTACGAGCAGTACTTC. It codes for CASSPGTGPYEQYF.

This chain joins TRBV5-6 and TRBJ1-1, with D possibly matching TRBD1 (5 bases). The CDR3 loop spans 13 amino acids. From germline, CDR1 is SGHDT and CDR2 YYEEEE. Between the trimmed V and J ends, which lost 3 bases and 8 bases, there was a span of 14 bases. The CDR3 DNA is TGTGCCAGCAGCTGGGCGGGGACGGTAGAAGCTTTCTTT. It specifies CASSWAGTVEAFF.

V gene TRBV29-1 combines with J gene TRBJ2-4, with a possible D match to TRBD1 (6 bases). The germline V and J ends were trimmed by 7 bases and 5 bases, with 18 bases remaining between them. The length of the CDR3 is 14 residues. Germline assignment: CDR1 SQVTM and CDR2 ANQGSEA. The CDR3 region has the DNA TGCAGCGCCCGCCTTCCCAGGGGACAAAACATTCAGTACTTC. Its translation: CSARLPRGQNIQYF.

The chain couples TRBV9 to TRBJ2-7; D unclear. This CDR3 is built from 14 residues. Germline-derived CDR1 and CDR2 are SGDLS and YYNGEE. V lost 0 bases and J lost 0, with 7 bases in between. The CDR3 DNA reads TGTGCCAGCAGCGTAGAGGTAAACTCCTACGAGCAGTACTTC. Protein: CASSVEVNSYEQYF. The complete variable domain, with remaining parts taken from reference TRBV9 and TRBJ2-7, reads DSGVTQTPKHLITATGQRVTLRCSPRSGDLSVYWYQQSLDQGLQFLIQYYNGEERAKGNILERFSAQQFPDLHSELNLSSLELGDSALYFCASSVEVNSYEQYFGPGTRLTVT.

V usage is TRBV2 and J usage is TRBJ2-4, with 7 bases lining up with TRBD1. CDR3 length equals 16 residues. Trimming removed 6 bases from V and 5 bases from J; junction bases left unmatched: 13. Germline CDR1 SNHLY, CDR2 FYNNEI. CDR3 in amino acids: CASSFFSGTVENIQYF. CDR3 coding DNA: TGTGCCAGCAGCTTTTTTTCCGGGACAGTGGAAAACATTCAGTACTTC.

This chain uses TRBV29-1 with TRBJ2-1, with TRBD1 identical over 9 bases. The CDR3 sequence is 16 residues long. Germline CDR1 is SQVTM and CDR2 is ANQGSEA. V trimming: 0 bases; J trimming: 4 bases; junction bases outside the gene matches: 7. CDR3 sequence (DNA): TGCAGCGTTGAAGATCGGGGACAGGGTTATTACAATGAGCAGTTCTTC. Its translation is CSVEDRGQGYYNEQFF.

The CDR3 DNA sequence: TGTGCCAGCAGTCGGACTAGCGGTTACGAGCAGTACTTC. This sequence encodes CASSRTSGYEQYF. The gene calls are TRBV6-5 and TRBJ2-7; 10 nucleotides match TRBD2. CDR1 is MNHEY and CDR2 is SVGAGI in the germline V gene. After removal of 5 bases from V and 4 bases from J, the junction contained 2 bases not matched to a gene. CDR3 length: 13 amino acids.

CDR3 region: CAWSPGETEAFF. CDR3 nucleotides: TGTGCCTGGAGTCCAGGGGAAACTGAAGCTTTCTTT. The chain carries TRBV30 and TRBJ1-1; D is possibly TRBD1 (6 bases). Germline-derived CDR1 and CDR2 are GTSNPN and SVGIG (reference sequence). V lost 2 bases, J lost 5 bases, and 9 bases lay in between. The CDR3 spans 12 residues.